A single sample gave rise to the 22 T cell receptor beta chains below, sequenced in a study of regulatory T cells in long-lasting Graves disease. Assembly of TCR beta libraries relied on iRepertoire HTBI primers together with Arm-PCR of CDR3 regions. TCRdb independently ran MiXCR on the multiplex PCR reads; one entry per CDR3 protein. Of about 450,000 distinct CDR3 sequences in the sample, around 15% were seen once. Described time point: newly diagnosed GD, antithyroid drugs for less than 3 months. Scientists built the TCR library using RNA that was extracted from PBMCs. These data also featured in a second study, about T cells in Graves' hyperthyroidism and ophthalmopathy.

The sequences come from peripheral blood mononuclear cells (PBMCs), collected at new diagnosis, from a patient treated with antithyroid drugs. The receptors originated from a woman aged 45-65 years with Graves disease.

This clonotype was seen ten or more times. This sequence joins TRBV28 and TRBJ2-7, with TRBD2 matching 8 bases. The V gene's germline CDR1 is MDHEN and CDR2 SYDVKM. The CDR3 length is 13 residues. The V and J ends lost 4 bases and 11 bases, in that order; junction bases with no gene match: 10. CDR3 loop: CASSYRGTREEYF. The CDR3 nucleotides read TGTGCCAGCAGTTATAGAGGGACTAGAGAGGAGTACTTC.

This chain links TRBV7-4 with TRBJ1-3; D is uncertain. This CDR3 has 15 amino acids. Germline V gene data show CDR1 as SGHVT and CDR2 as SQSDAQ. V lost 2 bases, J lost 4 bases, and 12 bases lay in between. The CDR3, as DNA: TGTGCCAGCAGCTTAACGAGCGACTCGGGAAACACCATATATTTT. Protein product: CASSLTSDSGNTIYF.

This clonotype was observed many times. This rearrangement joins TRBV18 to TRBJ2-1, with D maybe TRBD2 (6 bases). Germline V lookup: CDR1 KGHSH, CDR2 LQKENI. The CDR3 has 13 residues. Between the trimmed V and J ends, which lost 2 bases and 6 bases, there was a span of 8 bases. The CDR3: CASSPGGVNEQFF. The CDR3 DNA is TGTGCCAGCTCACCAGGAGGGGTCAATGAGCAGTTCTTC.

This clonotype was detected many times. The rearrangement uses TRBV28 and TRBJ2-7; no clear D gene. CDR1 is MDHEN, CDR2 SYDVKM, per germline. CDR3 size: 14 residues. V lost 5 bases, J lost 4 bases, and 15 bases lay in between. CDR3 in DNA: TGTGCCAGCAGTACCCTGAAGGGCCGGTACGAGCAGTACTTC. As protein: CASSTLKGRYEQYF.

This clonotype occurred a few times. The rearrangement links TRBV2 to TRBJ1-5; 8 positions agree with TRBD1. Germline CDR1 is SNHLY and CDR2 is FYNNEI. The ends lost 6 bases at V and 6 bases at J; junction bases unmatched: 10. The CDR3 is made up of 15 amino acids. The DNA of the CDR3 is TGTGCCAGCAGGCGGGAGCAGGGGGCGGGTCAGCCCCAGCATTTT. It encodes CASRREQGAGQPQHF.

On this clonotype: A much more abundant neighbour one base away suggests this may be a read error. The rearrangement joins TRBV6-5 to TRBJ1-5; D may be TRBD1 (6 bases). Germline V CDR1 and CDR2: MNHEY, SVGAGI. The CDR3 totals 18 residues. V was clipped by 4 bases and J by 9 bases, with 28 bases between them. The DNA for the CDR3 is TGTGCCAGCAGTTCTTCTTCCGCCCAGGGGCAGGACGGTCGGCCCCAGCATTTT. It codes for CASSSSSAQGQDGRPQHF.

This clonotype appeared once. The chain employs TRBV30 and TRBJ1-1, with 7 bases identical to TRBD1. V lost 8 bases, J lost 5 bases, and 8 bases stayed unmatched. The CDR3 has 12 residues. Germline assignment: CDR1 GTSNPN and CDR2 SVGIG (reference sequence). CDR3 in amino acids: CAGRQGNTEAFF. The CDR3 DNA reads as TGTGCCGGAAGACAGGGAAATACTGAAGCTTTCTTT. Variable domain in full (rest from reference TRBV30 and TRBJ1-1): SQTIHQWPATLVQPVGSPLSLECTVEGTSNPNLYWYRQAAGRGLQLLFYSVGIGQISSEVPQNLSASRPQDRQFILSSKKLLLSDSGFYLCAGRQGNTEAFFGQGTRLTVV.

This clonotype was observed many times. The CDR3 loop is CASRNTGVNTEAFF. CDR3 DNA sequence: TGTGCCAGCAGGAATACAGGGGTGAACACTGAAGCTTTCTTT. This chain joins TRBV7-8 and TRBJ1-1; TRBD1 aligns across 7 bases. V gave up 6 bases and J gave up 0 bases; unmatched junction bases: 4. Germline CDR1 is SGHVS and CDR2 is FQNEAQ. CDR3 size: 14 residues. Using reference TRBV7-8 and TRBJ1-1 for the parts outside the CDR3, the full variable domain is GAGVSQSPRYKVAKRGQDVALRCDPISGHVSLFWYQQALGQGPEFLTYFQNEAQLDKSGLPSDRFFAERPEGSVSTLKIQRTQQEDSAVYLCASRNTGVNTEAFFGQGTRLTVV.

Many counts were recorded for this clonotype. The CDR3 bases are TGTGCCAGCAGTTTATGGACAGGGGGCCTGTACAATGAGCAGTTCTTC. Residues: CASSLWTGGLYNEQFF. The chain links TRBV28 to TRBJ2-1, with 10 bases that match TRBD1. Germline V gene data show CDR1 as MDHEN and CDR2 as SYDVKM. The length of the CDR3 is 16 residues. Losses at the gene ends were 0 bases for V and 4 bases for J; bases not matched to a gene: 3.

This clonotype was seen repeatedly, ten times or more. The rearrangement links TRBV28 to TRBJ1-2; possibly TRBD1 for D (5 bases). Germline CDR1 MDHEN, CDR2 SYDVKM. V dropped 7 bases and J dropped 4 bases, with 13 bases sitting between them. The CDR3 runs to 13 residues. The CDR3 spells CASTLGGTYGYTF. The CDR3 region has the DNA TGTGCCAGCACCTTGGGTGGGACCTATGGCTACACCTTC.

Points on this clonotype: A read error is possible here, since a much larger clone lies one base away. The chain joins TRBV5-1 to TRBJ2-5; D possibly corresponds to TRBD2 (6 bases). Germline CDR1 is SGHRS and CDR2 is YFSETQ. V was trimmed by 3 bases and J by 5 bases, leaving 14 bases between them. The CDR3 is 14 amino acids. CDR3 DNA: TGCGCCAGCAGCTCCCCCACGGGGAGGGAGACCCAGTACTTC. Translation gives CASSSPTGRETQYF.

This clonotype was counted ten times or more. The chain uses TRBV6-9 and TRBJ2-5; the D is unclear. The V gene's germline CDR1 is MNHGY and CDR2 SVAAGI. This CDR3 is built from 15 residues. The V end was cut by 3 bases, the J end by 4 bases, with 15 bases between. The CDR3 DNA reads TGTGCCAGCAGTTACGGGTTCTCGGCCGTAGAGACCCAGTACTTC. Protein: CASSYGFSAVETQYF.

This clonotype was recorded many times. The chain links TRBV18 to TRBJ2-5; D is uncertain. This CDR3 has 13 residues. The V end was cut by 2 bases, the J end by 3 bases, with 7 bases between. Germline CDR1 reads KGHSH; CDR2 reads LQKENI. CDR3 sequence (DNA): TGTGCCAGCTCACCATCGCCTAAAGAGACCCAGTACTTC. Amino acids: CASSPSPKETQYF.

There are many counts of this clonotype. The chain joins TRBV29-1 to TRBJ2-1; TRBD2 is a possible D gene (7 bases). Germline CDR1 and CDR2: SQVTM and ANQGSEA. There are 12 residues in the CDR3. V was shortened by 0 bases and J by 8 bases, with 8 bases between the two germline ends. The CDR3 is CSVEEGGDEQFF. CDR3 DNA sequence: TGCAGCGTTGAAGAAGGGGGGGATGAGCAGTTCTTC.

In its sample, this clonotype was seen many times. The chain has TRBV11-1 and TRBJ2-5; the match to TRBD2 covers 8 bases. Trimming at V came to 8 bases and at J to 4 bases, leaving 9 bases not matched to a gene. This CDR3 is built from 14 residues. Germline-derived CDR1 and CDR2 are SGHAT and FQDESV (reference sequence). CDR3 region: CASGTRGIRETQYF. In DNA form, the CDR3 reads TGTGCCAGCGGGACTAGGGGTATTCGAGAGACCCAGTACTTC.

This clonotype showed up many times. The V call is TRBV5-4, the J call TRBJ1-1, with TRBD1 matching over 9 bases. Germline lookup yields CDR1 SGHNT and CDR2 YYREEE (reference sequence). The CDR3 is made up of 15 amino acids. V lost 4 bases, J lost 0 bases, and 4 bases stayed unmatched. CDR3: CASSIQGAMNTEAFF. CDR3 DNA: TGTGCCAGCAGCATACAGGGGGCGATGAACACTGAAGCTTTCTTT.

In this sample, this clonotype turned up many times. The V gene is TRBV28, the J gene TRBJ2-7, with D perhaps assigned TRBD1 or TRBD2 (5 bases each). The CDR3 is 14 amino acids. V lost 7 bases, J lost 0 bases, and 13 bases lay in between. CDR1 is MDHEN and CDR2 is SYDVKM in the germline V gene. The DNA of the CDR3 is TGTGCCAGCATCCACGGGACGGACTCCTACGAGCAGTACTTC. This translates into CASIHGTDSYEQYF.

This clonotype was seen only once. The chain links TRBV19 to TRBJ2-7, with 11 bases fitting TRBD2. V dropped 3 bases and J dropped 6; count of bases not matched to a gene: 10. Germline CDR1 LNHDA, CDR2 SQIVND (reference sequence). The length of the CDR3 is 16 residues. The CDR3: CASSIGLAGGSSEQYF. The CDR3 DNA reads as TGTGCCAGTAGTATCGGGCTAGCGGGAGGTTCAAGCGAGCAGTACTTC.

This clonotype was seen many times. The chain combines TRBV28 with TRBJ1-6, with D possibly being TRBD1 (5 bases). V lost 1 base and J lost 9, with 19 bases in between. CDR3 length: 17 amino acids. CDR1 is MDHEN, CDR2 SYDVKM, per germline. The CDR3 loop reads CASSLSGQGWSISPLHF. The DNA for the CDR3 is TGTGCCAGCAGTTTATCGGGGCAGGGATGGTCGATTTCACCCCTCCACTTT.

The table lists this clonotype with many counts. J is TRBJ2-3 and V is TRBV28; D gene ambiguous. Germline loops: CDR1 MDHEN, CDR2 SYDVKM. The germline V and J ends were trimmed by 8 bases and 1 base, with 16 bases remaining between them. CDR3 length equals 15 residues. CDR3 sequence: CASQGNRRRTDTQYF. CDR3 DNA sequence: TGTGCCAGCCAAGGGAATCGGAGACGCACAGATACGCAGTATTTT.

This clonotype has a count of ten or more. J is TRBJ2-4 and V is TRBV28, with TRBD1 matching over 7 bases. Looked up from germline, CDR1 is MDHEN and CDR2 is SYDVKM. Trimming took 10 bases from V and 6 from J; bases not matched to a gene: 9. The CDR3 is made up of 13 amino acids. The chain's CDR3 is CAIKNRDRNIQYF. Written as DNA, the CDR3 is TGTGCCATCAAAAATCGGGACAGAAACATTCAGTACTTC.

This clonotype was observed many times. This chain uses TRBV2 with TRBJ2-1; D is perhaps TRBD1 (5 bases). CDR3 length: 15 amino acids. CDR1 SNHLY and CDR2 FYNNEI come from the germline V gene. Trimming stripped 2 bases from V and 2 bases from J, with 10 bases between. The CDR3 is CASSEYQGTYNEQFF. CDR3 DNA: TGTGCCAGCAGTGAATACCAGGGTACCTACAATGAGCAGTTCTTC.